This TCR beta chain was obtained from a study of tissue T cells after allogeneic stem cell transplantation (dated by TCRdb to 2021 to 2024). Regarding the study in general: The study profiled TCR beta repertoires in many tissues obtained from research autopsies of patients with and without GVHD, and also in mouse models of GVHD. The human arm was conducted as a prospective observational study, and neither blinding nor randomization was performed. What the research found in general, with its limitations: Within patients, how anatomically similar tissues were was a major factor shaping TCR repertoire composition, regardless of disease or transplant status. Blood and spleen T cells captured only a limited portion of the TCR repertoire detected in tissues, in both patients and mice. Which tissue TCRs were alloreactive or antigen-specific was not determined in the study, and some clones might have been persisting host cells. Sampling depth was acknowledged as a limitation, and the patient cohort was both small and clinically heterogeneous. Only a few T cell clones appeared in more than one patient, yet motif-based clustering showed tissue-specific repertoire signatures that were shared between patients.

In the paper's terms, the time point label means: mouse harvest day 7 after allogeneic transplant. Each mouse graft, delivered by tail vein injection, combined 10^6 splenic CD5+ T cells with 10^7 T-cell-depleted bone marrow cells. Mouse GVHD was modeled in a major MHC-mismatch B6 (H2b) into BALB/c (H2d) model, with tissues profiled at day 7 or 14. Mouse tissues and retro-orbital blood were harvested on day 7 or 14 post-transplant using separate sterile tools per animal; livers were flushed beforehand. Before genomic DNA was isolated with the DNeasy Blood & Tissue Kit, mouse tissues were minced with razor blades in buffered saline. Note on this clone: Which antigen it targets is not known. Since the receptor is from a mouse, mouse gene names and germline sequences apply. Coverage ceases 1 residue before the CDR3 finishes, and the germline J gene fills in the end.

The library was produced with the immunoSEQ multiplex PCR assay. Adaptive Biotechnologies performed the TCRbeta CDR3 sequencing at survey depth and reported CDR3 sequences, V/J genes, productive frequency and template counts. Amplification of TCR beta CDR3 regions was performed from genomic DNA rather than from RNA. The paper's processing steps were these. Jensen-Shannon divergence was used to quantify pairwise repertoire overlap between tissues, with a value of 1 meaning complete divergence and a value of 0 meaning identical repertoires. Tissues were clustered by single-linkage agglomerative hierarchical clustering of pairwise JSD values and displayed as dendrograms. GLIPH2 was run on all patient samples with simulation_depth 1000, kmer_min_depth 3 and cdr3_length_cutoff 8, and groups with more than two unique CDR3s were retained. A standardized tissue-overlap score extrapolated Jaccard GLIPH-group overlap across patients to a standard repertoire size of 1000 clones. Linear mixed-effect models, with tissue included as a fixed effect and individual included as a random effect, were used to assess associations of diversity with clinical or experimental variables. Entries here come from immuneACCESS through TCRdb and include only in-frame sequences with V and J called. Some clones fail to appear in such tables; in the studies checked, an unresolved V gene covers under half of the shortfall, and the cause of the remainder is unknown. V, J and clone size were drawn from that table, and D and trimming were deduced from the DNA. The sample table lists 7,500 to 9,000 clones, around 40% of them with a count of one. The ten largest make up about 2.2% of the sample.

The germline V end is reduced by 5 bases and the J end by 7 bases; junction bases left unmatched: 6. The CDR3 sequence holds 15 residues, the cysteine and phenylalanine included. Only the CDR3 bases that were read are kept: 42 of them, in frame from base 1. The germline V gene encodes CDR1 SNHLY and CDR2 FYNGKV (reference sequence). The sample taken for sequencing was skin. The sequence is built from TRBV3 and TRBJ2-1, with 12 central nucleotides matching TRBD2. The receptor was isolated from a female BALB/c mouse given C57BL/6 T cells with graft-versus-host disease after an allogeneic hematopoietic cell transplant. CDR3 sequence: CASSLTGGAGAEQFF. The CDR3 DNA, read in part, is TGTGCCAGCAGCCTGACTGGGGGGGCAGGCGCTGAGCAGTTC.